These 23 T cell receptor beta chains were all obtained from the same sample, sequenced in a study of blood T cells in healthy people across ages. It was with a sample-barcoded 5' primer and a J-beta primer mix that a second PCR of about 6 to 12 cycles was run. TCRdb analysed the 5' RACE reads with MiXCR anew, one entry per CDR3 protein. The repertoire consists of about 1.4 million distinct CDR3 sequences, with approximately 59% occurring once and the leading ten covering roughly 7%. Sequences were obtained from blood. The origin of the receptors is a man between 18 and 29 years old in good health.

In DNA form, the CDR3 reads TGTGCCAGCAGCCAGGGGGAGGTCTCGAACTATGGCTACACCTTC. Amino acid sequence: CASSQGEVSNYGYTF. The chain has TRBV4-2 and TRBJ1-2; D is possibly TRBD1 (5 bases). This CDR3 has 15 residues. Germline V gene lookup returns CDR1 LGHNA and CDR2 YNFKEQ. Deletions cut 3 bases from V and 2 bases from J, with 13 bases between.

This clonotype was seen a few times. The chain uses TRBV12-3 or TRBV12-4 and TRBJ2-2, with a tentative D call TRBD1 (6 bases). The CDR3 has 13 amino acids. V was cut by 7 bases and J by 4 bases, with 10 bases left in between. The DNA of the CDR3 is TGTGCCAGCAACCTACAGGGCACCGGGGAGCTGTTTTTT. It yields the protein CASNLQGTGELFF.

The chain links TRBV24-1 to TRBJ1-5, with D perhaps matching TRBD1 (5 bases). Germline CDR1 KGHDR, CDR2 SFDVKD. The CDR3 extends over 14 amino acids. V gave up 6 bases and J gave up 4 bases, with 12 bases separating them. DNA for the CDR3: TGTGCCACCAGTCTGGGGACCCAAAATCAGCCCCAGCATTTT. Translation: CATSLGTQNQPQHF.

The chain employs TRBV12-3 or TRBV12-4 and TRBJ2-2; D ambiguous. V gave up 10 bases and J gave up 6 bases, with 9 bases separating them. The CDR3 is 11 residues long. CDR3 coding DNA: TGTGCCACCCCTAAGGCCGGGGAGCTGTTTTTT. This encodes CATPKAGELFF.

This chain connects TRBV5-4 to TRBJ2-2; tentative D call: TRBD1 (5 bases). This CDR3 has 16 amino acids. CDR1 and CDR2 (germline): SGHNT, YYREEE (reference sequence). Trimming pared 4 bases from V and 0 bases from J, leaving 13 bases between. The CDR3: CASSHQKGANTGELFF. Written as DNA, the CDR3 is TGTGCCAGCAGCCACCAGAAAGGGGCGAACACCGGGGAGCTGTTTTTT.

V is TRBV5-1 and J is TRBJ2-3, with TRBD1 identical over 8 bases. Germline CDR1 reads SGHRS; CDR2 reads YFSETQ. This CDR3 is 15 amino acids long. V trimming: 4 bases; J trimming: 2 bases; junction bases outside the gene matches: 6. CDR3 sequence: CASSRDRGHTDTQYF. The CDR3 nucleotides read TGCGCCAGCAGCCGTGACAGGGGCCACACAGATACGCAGTATTTT.

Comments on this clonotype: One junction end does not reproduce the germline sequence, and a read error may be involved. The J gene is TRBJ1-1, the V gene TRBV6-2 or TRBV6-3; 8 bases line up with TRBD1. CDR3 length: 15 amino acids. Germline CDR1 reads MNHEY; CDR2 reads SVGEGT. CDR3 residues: CASSYLDRVKGEAFF. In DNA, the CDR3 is TGTGCCAGCAGTTACTTGGACAGGGTTAAGGGTGAAGCTTTTTTT.

The CDR3 nucleotides read TGCAGTGCTACCCCGGGACTAGGAGTAATGGAGACCCAGTACTTC. Its protein product is CSATPGLGVMETQYF. This rearrangement joins TRBV20-1 to TRBJ2-5; 8 bases match TRBD2. The V gene's germline CDR1 is DFQATT and CDR2 SNEGSKA (reference sequence). This CDR3 comprises 15 residues. V was pared by 4 bases and J by 5 bases, with 12 bases of the junction left unmatched.

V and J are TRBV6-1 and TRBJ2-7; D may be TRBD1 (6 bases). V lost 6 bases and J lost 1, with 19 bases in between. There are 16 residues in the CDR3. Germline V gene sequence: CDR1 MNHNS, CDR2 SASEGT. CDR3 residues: CASRLSGLQGSYEQYF. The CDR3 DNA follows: TGTGCCAGCAGGCTCTCAGGGCTTCAGGGGTCCTACGAGCAGTACTTC.

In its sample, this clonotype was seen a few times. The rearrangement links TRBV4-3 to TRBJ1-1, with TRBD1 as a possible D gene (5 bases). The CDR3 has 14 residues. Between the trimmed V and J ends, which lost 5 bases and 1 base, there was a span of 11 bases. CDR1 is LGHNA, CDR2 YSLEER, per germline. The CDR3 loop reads CASSRDSGNTEAFF. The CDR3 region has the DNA TGCGCCAGCAGCAGGGACTCTGGGAACACTGAAGCTTTCTTT.

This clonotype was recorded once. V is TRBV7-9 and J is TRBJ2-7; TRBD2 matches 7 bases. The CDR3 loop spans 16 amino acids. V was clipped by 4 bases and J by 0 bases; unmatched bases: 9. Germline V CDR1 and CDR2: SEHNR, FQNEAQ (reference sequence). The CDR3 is CASSSVQAGPSYEQYF. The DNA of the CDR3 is TGTGCCAGCAGCTCGGTTCAAGCGGGACCCTCCTACGAGCAGTACTTC.

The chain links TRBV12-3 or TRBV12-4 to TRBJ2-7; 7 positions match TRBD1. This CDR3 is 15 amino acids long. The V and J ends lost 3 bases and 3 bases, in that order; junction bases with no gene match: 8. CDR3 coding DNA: TGTGCCAGCAGTTTTCTTTCGGGACAGTACTACGAGCAGTACTTC. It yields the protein CASSFLSGQYYEQYF.

The CDR3, as DNA: TGCAGTTCCTCTAACGGACACTCCTACGAGCAGTACTTC. It specifies CSSSNGHSYEQYF. The chain carries TRBV20-1 and TRBJ2-7, with D possibly TRBD1 on 5 matching bases. Trimming left V 8 bases short and J 0 bases short, with 14 bases between. Germline V gene lookup returns CDR1 DFQATT and CDR2 SNEGSKA (reference sequence). This CDR3 is 13 amino acids long.

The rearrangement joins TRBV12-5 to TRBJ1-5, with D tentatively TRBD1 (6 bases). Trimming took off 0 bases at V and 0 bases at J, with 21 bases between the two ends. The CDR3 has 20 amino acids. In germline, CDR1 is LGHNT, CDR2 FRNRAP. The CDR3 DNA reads TGTGCTAGTGGTTTGGTGGTCTGGCAGGGGTCGCAATATAGCAATCAGCCCCAGCATTTT. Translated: CASGLVVWQGSQYSNQPQHF.

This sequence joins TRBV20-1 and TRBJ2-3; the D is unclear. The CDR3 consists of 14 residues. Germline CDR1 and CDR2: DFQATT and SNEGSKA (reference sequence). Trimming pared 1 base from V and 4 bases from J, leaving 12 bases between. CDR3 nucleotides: TGCAGTGCTAGAGTTAGCAATGGGGCAGATACGCAGTATTTT. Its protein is CSARVSNGADTQYF.

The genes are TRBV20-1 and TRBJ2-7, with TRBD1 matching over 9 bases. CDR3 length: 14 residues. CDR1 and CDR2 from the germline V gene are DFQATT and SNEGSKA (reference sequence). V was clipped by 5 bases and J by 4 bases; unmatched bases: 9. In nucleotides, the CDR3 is TGCAGTGCTGAGGGTGGACAGGGGAGGTACGAGCAGTACTTC. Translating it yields CSAEGGQGRYEQYF.

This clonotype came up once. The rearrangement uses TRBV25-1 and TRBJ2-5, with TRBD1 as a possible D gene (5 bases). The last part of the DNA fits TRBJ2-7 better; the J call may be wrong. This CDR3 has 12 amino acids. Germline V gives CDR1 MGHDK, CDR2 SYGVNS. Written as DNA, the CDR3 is TGTGCGGTAAAAGGGGATCATTCCGAGCAGTACTTC. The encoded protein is CAVKGDHSEQYF.

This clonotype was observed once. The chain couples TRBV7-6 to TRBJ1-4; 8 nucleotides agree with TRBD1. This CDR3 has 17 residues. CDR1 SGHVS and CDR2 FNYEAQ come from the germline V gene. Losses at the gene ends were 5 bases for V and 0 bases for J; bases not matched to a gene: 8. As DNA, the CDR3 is TGTGCCAGCAGCGCACGCACAGGGGGAGCAACTAATGAAAAACTGTTTTTT. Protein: CASSARTGGATNEKLFF. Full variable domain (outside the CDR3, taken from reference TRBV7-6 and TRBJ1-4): GAGVSQSPRYKVTKRGQDVALRCDPISGHVSLYWYRQALGQGPEFLTYFNYEAQQDKSGLPNDRFSAERPEGSISTLTIQRTEQRDSAMYRCASSARTGGATNEKLFFGSGTQLSVL.

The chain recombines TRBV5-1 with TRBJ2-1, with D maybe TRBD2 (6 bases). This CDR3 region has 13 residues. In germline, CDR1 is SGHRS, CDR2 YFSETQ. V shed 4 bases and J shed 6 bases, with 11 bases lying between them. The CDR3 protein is CASSVPGANEQFF. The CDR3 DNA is TGCGCCAGCAGCGTGCCGGGAGCCAATGAGCAGTTCTTC. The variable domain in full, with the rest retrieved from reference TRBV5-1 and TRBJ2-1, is KAGVTQTPRYLIKTRGQQVTLSCSPISGHRSVSWYQQTPGQGLQFLFEYFSETQRNKGNFPGRFSGRQFSNSRSEMNVSTLELGDSALYLCASSVPGANEQFFGPGTRLTVL.

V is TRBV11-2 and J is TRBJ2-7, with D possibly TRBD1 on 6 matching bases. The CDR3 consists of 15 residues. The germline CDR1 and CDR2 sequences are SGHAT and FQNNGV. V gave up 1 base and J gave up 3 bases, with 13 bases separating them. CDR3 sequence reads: CASSLATGYNYEQYF. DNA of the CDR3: TGTGCCAGCAGCTTAGCCACAGGGTATAACTACGAGCAGTACTTC.

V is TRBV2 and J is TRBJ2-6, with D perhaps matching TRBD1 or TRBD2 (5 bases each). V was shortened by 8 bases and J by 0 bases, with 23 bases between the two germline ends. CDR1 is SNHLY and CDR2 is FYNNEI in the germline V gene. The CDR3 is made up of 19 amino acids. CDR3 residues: CASYGAGAIFSSGANVLTF. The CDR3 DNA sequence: TGTGCCAGCTACGGGGCAGGAGCGATTTTCAGCTCTGGGGCCAACGTCCTGACTTTC.

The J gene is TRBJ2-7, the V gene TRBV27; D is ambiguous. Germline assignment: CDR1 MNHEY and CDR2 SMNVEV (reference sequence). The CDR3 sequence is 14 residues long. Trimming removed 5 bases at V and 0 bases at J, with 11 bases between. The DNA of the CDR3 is TGTGCCAGCAGTCTGACACTATACTCCTACGAGCAGTACTTC. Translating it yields CASSLTLYSYEQYF.

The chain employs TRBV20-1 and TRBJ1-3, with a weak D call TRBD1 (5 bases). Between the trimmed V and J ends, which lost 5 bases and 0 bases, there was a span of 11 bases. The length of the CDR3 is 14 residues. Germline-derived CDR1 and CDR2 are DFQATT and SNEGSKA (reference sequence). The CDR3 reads CSARGTNSGNTIYF. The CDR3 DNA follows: TGCAGTGCTCGCGGGACGAACTCTGGAAACACCATATATTTT.